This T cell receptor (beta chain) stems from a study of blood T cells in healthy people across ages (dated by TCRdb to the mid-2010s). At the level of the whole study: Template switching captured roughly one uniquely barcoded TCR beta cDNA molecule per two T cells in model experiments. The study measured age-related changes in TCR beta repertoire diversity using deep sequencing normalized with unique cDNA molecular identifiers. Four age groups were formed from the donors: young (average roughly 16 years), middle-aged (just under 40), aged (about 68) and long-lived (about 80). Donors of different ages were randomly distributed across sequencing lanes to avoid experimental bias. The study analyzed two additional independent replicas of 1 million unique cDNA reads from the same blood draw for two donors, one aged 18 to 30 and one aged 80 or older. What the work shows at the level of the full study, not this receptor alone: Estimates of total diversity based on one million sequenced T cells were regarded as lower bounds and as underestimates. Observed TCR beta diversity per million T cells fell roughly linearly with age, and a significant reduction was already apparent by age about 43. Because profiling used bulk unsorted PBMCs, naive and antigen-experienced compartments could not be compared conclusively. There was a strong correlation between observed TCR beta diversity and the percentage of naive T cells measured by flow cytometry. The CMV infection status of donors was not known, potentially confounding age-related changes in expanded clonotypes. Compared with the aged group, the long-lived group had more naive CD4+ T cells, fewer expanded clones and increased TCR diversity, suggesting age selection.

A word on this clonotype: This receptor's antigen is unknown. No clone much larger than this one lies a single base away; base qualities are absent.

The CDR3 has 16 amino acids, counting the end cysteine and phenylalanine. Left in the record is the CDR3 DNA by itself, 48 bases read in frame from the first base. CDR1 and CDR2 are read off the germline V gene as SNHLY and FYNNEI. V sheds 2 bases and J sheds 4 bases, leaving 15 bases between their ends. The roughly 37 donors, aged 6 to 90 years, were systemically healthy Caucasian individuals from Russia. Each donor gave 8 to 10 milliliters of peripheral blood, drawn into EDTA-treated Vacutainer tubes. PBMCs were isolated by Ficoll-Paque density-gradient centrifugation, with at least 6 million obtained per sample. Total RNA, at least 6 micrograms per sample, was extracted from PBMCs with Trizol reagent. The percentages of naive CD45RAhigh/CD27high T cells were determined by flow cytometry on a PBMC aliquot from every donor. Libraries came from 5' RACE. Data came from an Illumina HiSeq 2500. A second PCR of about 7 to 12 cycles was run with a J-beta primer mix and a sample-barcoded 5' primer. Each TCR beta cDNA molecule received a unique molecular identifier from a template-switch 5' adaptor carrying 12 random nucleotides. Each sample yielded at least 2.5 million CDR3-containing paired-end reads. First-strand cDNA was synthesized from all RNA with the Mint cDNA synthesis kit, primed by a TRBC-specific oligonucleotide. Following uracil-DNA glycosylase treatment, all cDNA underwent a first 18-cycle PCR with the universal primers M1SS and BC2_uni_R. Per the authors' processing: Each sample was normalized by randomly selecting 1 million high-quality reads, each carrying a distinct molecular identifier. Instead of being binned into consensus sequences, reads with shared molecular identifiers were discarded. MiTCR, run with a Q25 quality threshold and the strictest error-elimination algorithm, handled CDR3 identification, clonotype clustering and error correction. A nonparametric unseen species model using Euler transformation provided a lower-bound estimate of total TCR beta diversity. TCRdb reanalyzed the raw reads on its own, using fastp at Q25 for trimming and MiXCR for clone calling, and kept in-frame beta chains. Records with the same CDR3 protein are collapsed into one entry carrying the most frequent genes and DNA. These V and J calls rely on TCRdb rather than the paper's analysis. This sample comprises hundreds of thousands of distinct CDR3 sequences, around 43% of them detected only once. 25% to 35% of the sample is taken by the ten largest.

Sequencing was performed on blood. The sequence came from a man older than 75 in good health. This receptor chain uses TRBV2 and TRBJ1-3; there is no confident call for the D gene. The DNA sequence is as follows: TGTGCCAGCAGTGAAAGGCGGCAGATGCTCGGAAACACCATATATTTT. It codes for CASSERRQMLGNTIYF. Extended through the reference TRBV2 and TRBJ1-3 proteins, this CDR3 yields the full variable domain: EPEVTQTPSHQVTQMGQEVILRCVPISNHLYFYWYRQILGQKVEFLVSFYNNEISEKSEIFDDQFSVERPDGSNFTLKIRSTKLEDSAMYFCASSERRQMLGNTIYFGEGSWLTVV.